This TCR beta chain was found in a study of cytomegalovirus exposure and HLA in healthy donors. Comment on this clone: Its antigen remains unknown.

Points from the study as a whole: A later analysis found first-cohort TCR clusters tended to co-occur in the 100 to 150 validation repertoires.

This CDR3 contains 14 residues. Germline CDR1 reads LNHNV; CDR2 reads YYDKDF (reference sequence). With V trimmed by 7 bases and J by 4 bases, 8 bases remained unmatched. Libraries were prepared by immunoSEQ multiplex PCR; TCRdb keeps only in-frame clonotypes and omits some of them. Of 200,000 to 250,000 clones listed, 80% to 90% are singletons. The TCR comes from a woman in her late teens or twenties in good health and CMV-seropositive. The sequencing sample was made of PBMCs. The chain recombines TRBV15 with TRBJ1-2; TRBD1 aligns across 8 bases. CDR3 sequence reads: CATNPDRARYGYTF. In nucleotides, the CDR3 is TGTGCCACCAACCCGGACAGGGCGCGCTATGGCTACACCTTC.